The 11 T cell receptor beta chains listed next were all sequenced from one sample in a study of blood T cell repertoires in COVID-19. Sequenced by immunoSEQ multiplex PCR; TCRdb stores in-frame clones only, minus some. In the table there are around 150,000 clones, 85% to 90% of which are singletons. What was sequenced was peripheral blood. These receptors were taken from a man aged 50 to 59 with active COVID-19.

This chain links TRBV3-1 (or the pseudogene TRBV3-2) with TRBJ2-2; TRBD1 matches at 8 bases. This CDR3 has 16 residues. The V gene's germline CDR1 is LGHDT and CDR2 YNNKEL (reference sequence). The trim removed 1 base at V and 2 bases at J, leaving 3 bases unmatched. The CDR3 sequence is CASSQGGQENTGELFF. The CDR3 bases are TGTGCCAGCAGCCAAGGGGGACAGGAAAACACCGGGGAGCTGTTTTTT.

The V call is TRBV18, the J call TRBJ2-3; TRBD1 matches at 9 bases. The V segment lost 5 bases and the J segment 0 bases; nucleotides outside the gene matches: 3. Germline V gives CDR1 KGHSH, CDR2 LQKENI. The CDR3 is 15 amino acids. CDR3 region: CASSVGQGSTDTQYF. The CDR3 coding sequence is TGTGCCAGCTCAGTGGGACAGGGAAGCACAGATACGCAGTATTTT.

The J gene is TRBJ2-2, the V gene TRBV5-1; D is perhaps TRBD1 (6 bases). CDR3 length: 14 amino acids. Trimming removed 3 bases at V and 5 bases at J, with 11 bases between. Germline-derived CDR1 and CDR2 are SGHRS and YFSETQ. CDR3 protein: CASSSTGTTGELFF. The CDR3 nucleotides are TGCGCCAGCAGCTCGACAGGTACTACCGGGGAGCTGTTTTTT.

The sample holds one count of this clone. V is TRBV7-8 and J is TRBJ2-1; TRBD2 matches at 8 bases. Germline loops: CDR1 SGHVS, CDR2 FQNEAQ. This CDR3 is 18 amino acids long. Trimming took 5 bases from V and 6 from J; bases not matched to a gene: 18. The CDR3 region is CASSPRRLGLEILNEQFF. CDR3 nucleotide sequence: TGTGCCAGCAGCCCGAGGAGACTGGGACTAGAGATCCTCAATGAGCAGTTCTTC. Full variable domain (rest looked up from reference TRBV7-8 and TRBJ2-1): GAGVSQSPRYKVAKRGQDVALRCDPISGHVSLFWYQQALGQGPEFLTYFQNEAQLDKSGLPSDRFFAERPEGSVSTLKIQRTQQEDSAVYLCASSPRRLGLEILNEQFFGPGTRLTVL.

V gene TRBV19 combines with J gene TRBJ1-2; no firm D call. The germline gives CDR1 LNHDA, CDR2 SQIVND (reference sequence). V shed 5 bases and J shed 2 bases, with 15 bases lying between them. The CDR3 covers 15 residues. This CDR3 is CASSPDGVANYGYTF. In DNA, the CDR3 is TGTGCCAGTAGTCCCGACGGGGTGGCCAACTATGGCTACACCTTC.

This chain joins TRBV5-4 and TRBJ1-1; D call uncertain. Trimming stripped 4 bases from V and 3 bases from J, with 19 bases between. The CDR3 length is 16 residues. Looked up from germline, CDR1 is SGHNT and CDR2 is YYREEE (reference sequence). The CDR3 DNA is TGTGCCAGCAGCCCCTCGCTGCCGGGATCCGACACTGAAGCTTTCTTT. It encodes CASSPSLPGSDTEAFF.

V is TRBV3-1 (or the pseudogene TRBV3-2) and J is TRBJ2-3; possibly TRBD2 for D (5 bases). This CDR3 is 15 amino acids long. The germline CDR1 and CDR2 sequences are LGHDT and YNNKEL (reference sequence). V lost 4 bases and J 4 bases, leaving 15 bases between the germline ends. CDR3 DNA: TGTGCCAGCAGCCCTACGGAGGTCTCCCCAGATACGCAGTATTTT. This translates into CASSPTEVSPDTQYF.

This chain connects TRBV5-6 to TRBJ2-2, with 8 bases that match TRBD1. CDR3 length: 16 amino acids. V was pared by 1 base and J by 2 bases, with 4 bases of the junction left unmatched. The V gene's germline CDR1 is SGHDT and CDR2 YYEEEE. This CDR3 is CASSLTGGDNTGELFF. DNA for the CDR3: TGTGCCAGCAGCTTGACAGGGGGTGATAACACCGGGGAGCTGTTTTTT.

The chain joins TRBV5-1 to TRBJ2-7, with 8 positions matching TRBD2. With 3 bases clipped from V and 6 bases from J, the junction kept 11 bases outside the gene matches. The CDR3 extends over 15 amino acids. From germline, CDR1 is SGHRS and CDR2 YFSETQ. The CDR3 coding sequence is TGCGCCAGCAGCTCCACTAGCGGTGGGCGACTCGAGCAGTACTTC. It encodes CASSSTSGGRLEQYF.

V is TRBV29-1 and J is TRBJ2-1; 8 bases are a match to TRBD1. CDR3 length: 13 residues. Germline trimming cut 6 bases from V and 5 bases from J; bases unmatched to any gene: 6. Germline V gene data show CDR1 as SQVTM and CDR2 as ANQGSEA. CDR3 sequence reads: CSVHRGVNNEQFF. The CDR3 DNA is TGCAGCGTACACAGGGGGGTTAACAATGAGCAGTTCTTC.

The V call is TRBV2, the J call TRBJ1-2; maybe TRBD1 (5 bases). The CDR3 spans 12 residues. CDR1 and CDR2 (germline): SNHLY, FYNNEI. The ends were cut back, 6 bases at V and 7 bases at J, with 12 bases in the middle. CDR3 nucleotides: TGTGCCAGCAGCGCACAGGAGATTGGCTACACCTTC. Its translation is CASSAQEIGYTF.